These 27 T cell receptor beta chains came from one sample sequenced in a study of blood T cell repertoires in COVID-19. Repertoires were generated with immunoSEQ multiplex PCR, while TCRdb's copy carries only in-frame clones and drops some. The sample contains more than 85,000 clones, around 85% of which appear only once. Sequencing used peripheral blood. These receptors were obtained from a woman aged 55-70 years with acute or convalescent COVID-19.

The chain combines TRBV19 with TRBJ1-6; possible D gene TRBD1, 5 bases. The ends were cut back, 5 bases at V and 14 bases at J, with 19 bases in the middle. Germline CDR1 reads LNHDA; CDR2 reads SQIVND (reference sequence). CDR3 length equals 14 residues. CDR3 sequence reads: CASSSGTSGGALHF. The CDR3, as DNA: TGTGCCAGTAGTTCGGGGACGTCGGGGGGGGCCCTCCACTTT.

The chain recombines TRBV12-3 or TRBV12-4 with TRBJ2-7; TRBD1 is a possible D gene (6 bases). The CDR3 runs 13 residues. Trimming stripped 5 bases from V and 7 bases from J, with 15 bases between. The CDR3 DNA sequence: TGTGCCAGCAGTAAGGGACACGGGGAGGAGCAGTACTTC. Translating gives CASSKGHGEEQYF.

The chain joins TRBV30 to TRBJ1-5; 7 bases line up with TRBD1. This CDR3 contains 13 residues. V shed 7 bases, J shed 3 bases, and the junction held 6 bases outside the gene matches. The germline V gene has CDR1 GTSNPN and CDR2 SVGIG (reference sequence). This CDR3 reads CASSQGDNQPQHF. DNA for the CDR3: TGTGCCTCTTCCCAGGGGGACAATCAGCCCCAGCATTTT.

The chain recombines TRBV4-1 with TRBJ2-3, with D possibly TRBD1 on 6 matching bases. V dropped 0 bases and J dropped 0 bases, with 7 bases sitting between them. Germline assignment: CDR1 MGHRA and CDR2 YSYEKL. The CDR3 runs 15 residues. The CDR3 protein is CASSQEQGSTDTQYF. The CDR3 bases are TGCGCCAGCAGCCAAGAGCAGGGGAGCACAGATACGCAGTATTTT.

In this sample, this clone turned up a few times. The chain has TRBV15 and TRBJ1-1; D is possibly TRBD1 (6 bases). Germline values: CDR1 LNHNV, CDR2 YYDKDF (reference sequence). V was shortened by 2 bases and J by 2 bases, with 15 bases between the two germline ends. The CDR3 contains 16 residues. CDR3 region: CATSRPTRGGNTEAFF. DNA for the CDR3: TGTGCCACCAGCAGACCCACAAGGGGGGGCAACACTGAAGCTTTCTTT.

The chain links TRBV5-5 to TRBJ2-2; D is ambiguous. The germline CDR1 and CDR2 sequences are SGHKS and YYEKEE (reference sequence). With 0 bases removed from V and 0 bases from J, the gap between germline ends came to 6 bases. This CDR3 comprises 15 residues. The CDR3 loop reads CASSLVGTNTGELFF. As DNA, the CDR3 is TGTGCCAGCAGCTTGGTGGGCACGAACACCGGGGAGCTGTTTTTT.

The V call is TRBV4-2, the J call TRBJ2-5, with D tentatively TRBD2 (5 bases). Germline V gene sequence: CDR1 LGHNA, CDR2 YNFKEQ. V was shortened by 1 base and J by 5 bases, with 14 bases between the two germline ends. CDR3 length: 15 residues. CDR3 nucleotides: TGTGCCAGCAGCCAAGTTTGGGGTGGGGAGGAGACCCAGTACTTC. It yields the protein CASSQVWGGEETQYF.

This chain links TRBV30 with TRBJ1-2; tentative D call: TRBD1 (5 bases). Germline V lookup: CDR1 GTSNPN, CDR2 SVGIG (reference sequence). The CDR3 runs to 13 residues. V dropped 3 bases and J dropped 8 bases, with 16 bases sitting between them. The CDR3 DNA reads as TGTGCCTGGAGCCTCACAAATCAGGGAGGCTACACCTTC. This encodes CAWSLTNQGGYTF.

This chain links TRBV28 with TRBJ1-1; TRBD1 aligns across 8 bases. V lost 4 bases to trimming and J lost 6 bases; unmatched junction nucleotides: 4. The CDR3 covers 13 residues. Germline V gene data show CDR1 as MDHEN and CDR2 as SYDVKM. The CDR3 DNA follows: TGTGCCAGCAGTTCGGACAGGGTCGCTGAAGCTTTCTTT. This gives the protein CASSSDRVAEAFF.

The rearrangement links TRBV2 to TRBJ2-3; 10 positions match TRBD2. Trimming removed 6 bases from V and 5 bases from J; junction bases left unmatched: 8. CDR3 length: 15 residues. Per the germline V gene, CDR1 is SNHLY and CDR2 is FYNNEI. The CDR3 reads CASRRASGGGDTQYF. The CDR3 nucleotides read TGTGCCAGCAGGCGCGCTAGCGGGGGTGGAGATACGCAGTATTTT.

This clone was seen only a few times. The chain recombines TRBV7-6 with TRBJ2-7; 10 nucleotides agree with TRBD1. Germline V gives CDR1 SGHVS, CDR2 FNYEAQ. V lost 2 bases and J lost 5; bases outside the gene matches: 6. The CDR3 loop spans 15 amino acids. The CDR3 reads CASSLSATGGDEQYF. For the CDR3, the DNA is TGTGCCAGCAGCTTATCGGCGACAGGGGGCGACGAGCAGTACTTC.

This clone turned up a few times. The chain employs TRBV9 and TRBJ1-2, with D perhaps TRBD1 (5 bases). V was cut by 0 bases and J by 0 bases, with 6 bases left in between. The CDR3 runs 14 residues. Germline V gives CDR1 SGDLS, CDR2 YYNGEE. The CDR3 region is CASSVARANYGYTF. CDR3 in DNA: TGTGCCAGCAGCGTAGCCAGGGCTAACTATGGCTACACCTTC.

At least ten counts were recorded for this clone. This chain connects TRBV20-1 to TRBJ2-7; D is possibly TRBD1 (6 bases). Germline CDR1 DFQATT, CDR2 SNEGSKA (reference sequence). V was clipped by 3 bases and J by 4 bases, with 7 bases between them. This CDR3 is built from 11 residues. CDR3 sequence (DNA): TGCAGTGCTAGCACAGGGTACGAGCAGTACTTC. This gives the protein CSASTGYEQYF.

This chain connects TRBV5-6 to TRBJ1-1; a possible D gene is TRBD1 (5 bases). This CDR3 spans 13 amino acids. The germline V and J ends were trimmed by 4 bases and 3 bases, with 10 bases remaining between them. Germline CDR1 and CDR2: SGHDT and YYEEEE. CDR3 DNA: TGTGCCAGCAGCCCGACAGACTACACTGAAGCTTTCTTT. Its translation: CASSPTDYTEAFF. The variable domain in full, with the rest retrieved from reference TRBV5-6 and TRBJ1-1, is DAGVTQSPTHLIKTRGQQVTLRCSPKSGHDTVSWYQQALGQGPQFIFQYYEEEERQRGNFPDRFSGHQFPNYSSELNVNALLLGDSALYLCASSPTDYTEAFFGQGTRLTVV.

The chain couples TRBV7-9 to TRBJ2-3, with 8 nucleotides matching TRBD2. The ends lost 2 bases at V and 4 bases at J; junction bases unmatched: 5. The CDR3 extends over 15 amino acids. Germline V gives CDR1 SEHNR, CDR2 FQNEAQ (reference sequence). Here the CDR3 reads CASSLSGGPSDTQYF. The CDR3 coding sequence is TGTGCCAGCAGCTTATCGGGGGGGCCCTCAGATACGCAGTATTTT.

The chain links TRBV28 to TRBJ2-5, with D unclear. The CDR3 sequence is 13 residues long. Germline assignment: CDR1 MDHEN and CDR2 SYDVKM. Deletions cut 6 bases from V and 2 bases from J, with 10 bases between. The CDR3 sequence is CASSSGQQETQYF. For the CDR3, the DNA is TGTGCCAGCAGCTCGGGTCAACAAGAGACCCAGTACTTC.

CDR3 loop: CASSETGASSYEQYF. CDR3 nucleotide sequence: TGCGCCAGCAGCGAGACAGGGGCCAGCTCCTACGAGCAGTACTTC. The V call is TRBV5-1, the J call TRBJ2-7, with TRBD1 matching over 8 bases. The V segment lost 4 bases and the J segment 0 bases; nucleotides outside the gene matches: 6. The CDR3 loop spans 15 amino acids. CDR1 is SGHRS, CDR2 YFSETQ, per germline.

This rearrangement joins TRBV5-1 to TRBJ2-5; 10 bases are shared with TRBD2. J gave up 2 bases and V 3 bases, and 16 bases lay outside the gene matches. CDR1 SGHRS and CDR2 YFSETQ come from the germline V gene. There are 19 residues in the CDR3. The CDR3 is CASSSLQRGGQSKQETQYF. The DNA of the CDR3 is TGCGCCAGCAGCTCCCTACAGCGGGGGGGCCAAAGTAAACAAGAGACCCAGTACTTC.

The chain employs TRBV11-3 and TRBJ1-3, with a tentative D call TRBD1 (6 bases). Germline V gene sequence: CDR1 SGHNT, CDR2 YENEEA. This CDR3 comprises 13 residues. V lost 2 bases to trimming and J lost 4 bases, with 6 bases between them. In nucleotides, the CDR3 is TGTGCCAGCAGCTTAACAGGGGGAAACACCATATATTTT. It translates to CASSLTGGNTIYF.

V usage is TRBV7-9 and J usage is TRBJ1-4, with no clear D. The CDR3 runs 15 residues. V was pared by 1 base and J by 3 bases, with 9 bases between. Germline V gene lookup returns CDR1 SEHNR and CDR2 FQNEAQ (reference sequence). The CDR3 reads CASSLDRSPNEKLFF. Written as DNA, the CDR3 is TGTGCCAGCAGCTTAGATCGGTCCCCTAATGAAAAACTGTTTTTT.

The chain combines TRBV11-1 with TRBJ1-6; D possibly corresponds to TRBD1 (6 bases). Germline CDR1 and CDR2: SGHAT and FQDESV (reference sequence). This CDR3 has 13 amino acids. Trimming shortened V by 5 bases and J by 9 bases, and 11 bases separated the two germline ends. The CDR3 region is CASSTTGRSPLHF. CDR3 in DNA: TGTGCCAGCAGCACCACAGGGCGTTCACCCCTCCACTTT.

This chain connects TRBV6-5 to TRBJ1-1; possibly TRBD1 for D (5 bases). V lost 10 bases and J lost 0, with 15 bases in between. CDR1 and CDR2 from the germline V gene are MNHEY and SVGAGI. The CDR3 has 14 amino acids. CDR3 sequence reads: CAIKRQQMNTEAFF. The CDR3 DNA reads as TGTGCCATCAAAAGACAGCAAATGAACACTGAAGCTTTCTTT.

DNA for the CDR3: TGTGCCAGCAGCGCTAGCGGGTCGGGAGGTAACACTGAAGCTTTCTTT. Protein sequence: CASSASGSGGNTEAFF. The chain has TRBV7-9 and TRBJ1-1; D remains unclear. Trimming removed 5 bases at V and 2 bases at J, with 18 bases between. The CDR3 sequence is 16 residues long. Germline loops: CDR1 SEHNR, CDR2 FQNEAQ (reference sequence).

The chain has TRBV4-1 and TRBJ1-5; perhaps TRBD1 as D (5 bases). Germline CDR1 is MGHRA and CDR2 is YSYEKL. CDR3 length: 15 amino acids. Trimming pared 3 bases from V and 5 bases from J, leaving 14 bases between. Here the CDR3 reads CASSHYLARDQPQHF. CDR3 sequence (DNA): TGCGCCAGCAGCCATTATCTGGCCAGGGATCAGCCCCAGCATTTT.

This chain uses TRBV12-5 with TRBJ2-5; the D gene is possibly TRBD1 (6 bases). The CDR3 has 11 amino acids. Germline CDR1 and CDR2: LGHNT and FRNRAP. V was shortened by 6 bases and J by 9 bases, with 11 bases between the two germline ends. The CDR3 DNA reads TGTGCTAGTGGCTTGAGGGGGTCCCAGTACTTC. Protein: CASGLRGSQYF.

The chain is built from TRBV27 and TRBJ2-6; 7 bases map to TRBD1. The CDR3 totals 17 residues. From germline, CDR1 is MNHEY and CDR2 SMNVEV (reference sequence). The V gene end was trimmed by 3 bases and the J gene end by 0 bases; junction bases not matched to a gene: 5. The CDR3 region is CASSFTGASSGANVLTF. The CDR3 DNA follows: TGTGCCAGCAGTTTCACAGGGGCGTCCTCTGGGGCCAACGTCCTGACTTTC.

The chain uses TRBV6-4 and TRBJ1-5; no reliable D call. The germline V and J ends were trimmed by 0 bases and 3 bases, with 9 bases remaining between them. The CDR3 has 15 residues. Germline assignment: CDR1 MRHNA and CDR2 SNTAGT. The CDR3 reads CASSDSAGSNQPQHF. For the CDR3, the DNA is TGTGCCAGCAGTGACTCGGCGGGATCCAATCAGCCCCAGCATTTT.